This T cell receptor beta chain emerged from a study of blood T cell repertoires in COVID-19. Looking at the study overall: Donors in the United States, Italy and Spain gave samples during acute or convalescent COVID-19.

Only in-frame clones appear in the TCRdb table, and some are missing; sequencing was by immunoSEQ multiplex PCR. The profile shows over 70,000 clones, around four fifths of them singletons. V dropped 8 bases and J dropped 9 bases, with 14 bases sitting between them. Germline values: CDR1 MNHEY, CDR2 SMNVEV (reference sequence). CDR3 length: 13 residues. The clonotype was recovered from a woman aged 80 or over with acute or convalescent COVID-19. V gene TRBV27 combines with J gene TRBJ1-6, with D possibly matching TRBD1 (5 bases). What was sequenced was peripheral blood. The CDR3 coding sequence is TGTGCCAGCTCCTCAGGGTATGGTTCACCCCTCCACTTT. Protein sequence: CASSSGYGSPLHF.